This record looks at one T cell receptor (beta chain) sequence and its context. The antigen this receptor binds is unknown. No base-level quality is on record; no much larger clone is a single base apart. TCRbeta CDR3 regions were amplified from genomic DNA by means of the immunoSEQ Assay, a bias-controlled multiplex PCR. In the source study's methods: The number of nucleated cells in each sample was estimated from the amplification of reference gene primers within the assay. To quantify the absolute abundance of each unique TCRbeta CDR3 rearrangement, sequence reads were collapsed and filtered. For each sample, productive Simpson clonality was calculated as the square root of Simpson's diversity index over productive rearrangements. Drawn from immuneACCESS, this table holds only the in-frame rearrangements with V and J called that TCRdb kept. Clones are partly lost; checked studies trace under half to an unresolved V gene and leave the rest unexplained. The V and J calls and clone size come from that table; D and trimming were worked out from the DNA. The sample includes about 310,000 clones, with around 90% observed a single time. The ten largest account for 1% of the sample.

The data were obtained in a study of blood T cell repertoires in COVID-19 (TCRdb year 2020). About the study as a whole: Samples covering the acute and convalescent phases of COVID-19 were provided by collaborators in the United States, Italy and Spain. Samples came from the ongoing ImmuneRACE study (first 160 participants) plus 1,254 subjects from 6 global collaborators. The repertoires were released in a freely available public database meant as a resource for research on the immune response to SARS-CoV-2. Deeply sampled blood TCRbeta repertoires from subjects exposed to, actively infected with, or recovered from COVID-19 were included in the dataset. HLA class I and class II types, where available, came from metadata supplied by the sample provider rather than from assay-based typing. Nearly every sample came with metadata listing a de-identified subject ID, COVID-19 status, age in years and sex. The prospective study material was composed of cDNA or gDNA derived from T cells, B-cell-depleted T cells, or PBMCs. The study at large found these results: Clinical and demographic metadata were provided uncurated, with the amount varying by source and participant.

Collaborating institutions collected whole blood in K2EDTA tubes following their own protocols. For TCRbeta analysis, collaborators shipped samples in one of three forms: frozen whole blood, isolated PBMCs, or DNA extracted from either of those sample types. From the germline V gene (reference sequence), CDR1 is LNHDA and CDR2 is SQIVND. V was cut back by 9 bases and J by 6 bases, leaving a gap of 23 bases between them. The CDR3 runs 15 amino acids, cysteine and phenylalanine included. Only the CDR3 DNA stays, 45 bases, in frame from base 1. This TCR came from a man aged 50-60 years with active or convalescent COVID-19. The sequence joins TRBV19 to TRBJ1-1, with TRBD1 tentatively as D gene (5 bases match). The specimen sequenced was peripheral blood. CDR3 protein: CASSHPNRGGAEAFF. Read as DNA, the sequence is TGTGCCAGCTCTCACCCAAACCGGGGGGGGGCTGAAGCTTTCTTT.